This T cell receptor (beta chain) came from a study of blood T cell repertoires in COVID-19. As for the study in general: Spain, Italy and the United States supplied samples that represented acute and convalescent COVID-19. T cells, B-cell-depleted T cells, or PBMCs provided the cDNA or gDNA that served as material.

Clones were sequenced by immunoSEQ multiplex PCR, and TCRdb holds only the in-frame ones, with some missing. The sample carries fewer than 250,000 clones, around 79% recorded once. Trimming took off 4 bases at V and 2 bases at J, with 15 bases between the two ends. The CDR3 totals 16 residues. The germline V gene encodes CDR1 SEHNR and CDR2 FQNEAQ (reference sequence). V is TRBV7-9 and J is TRBJ2-1; D is undetermined. The specimen was peripheral blood. The TCR was taken from a woman aged 45-60 years with acute or convalescent COVID-19. CDR3 sequence (DNA): TGTGCCAGCAGCTCCCGAGGTGGTAGCACCTACAATGAGCAGTTCTTC. It is translated as CASSSRGGSTYNEQFF.